Presented here are 23 T cell receptor beta chains from one specimen sequenced in a study of PD-1 blockade in classical Hodgkin lymphoma. Libraries were prepared by immunoSEQ multiplex PCR; TCRdb keeps only in-frame clonotypes and omits some of them. Here the sample spans 95,000 to 100,000 clones, approximately 90% being singletons. All the patients suffered relapse after autologous stem cell transplantation, and brentuximab vedotin exposure differed. The specimen comprised peripheral blood mononuclear cells (PBMCs), sampled before the second cycle of nivolumab. Receptors were obtained from a human donor with classical Hodgkin lymphoma.

The chain joins TRBV5-1 to TRBJ2-5; TRBD1 aligns across 9 bases. Trimming cost V 1 base and J 4 bases; bases outside gene matches: 5. The germline CDR1 and CDR2 sequences are SGHRS and YFSETQ. The CDR3 is 15 amino acids. The CDR3 DNA is TGCGCCAGCAGCTTGAGTGGGACAGGGAGAGAGACCCAGTACTTC. Its translation is CASSLSGTGRETQYF.

Only one count was recorded for this clone. The rearrangement links TRBV9 to TRBJ2-3; D gene uncertain. V was shortened by 7 bases and J by 1 base, with 10 bases between the two germline ends. Germline assignment: CDR1 SGDLS and CDR2 YYNGEE. CDR3 size: 13 residues. CDR3 in amino acids: CASGLWGTDTQYF. CDR3 sequence (DNA): TGTGCCAGCGGCTTGTGGGGCACAGATACGCAGTATTTT.

The V call is TRBV4-1, the J call TRBJ2-1, with a tentative D call TRBD2 (6 bases). V was shortened by 0 bases and J by 0 bases, with 9 bases between the two germline ends. CDR1 and CDR2 (germline): MGHRA, YSYEKL. The CDR3 loop spans 16 amino acids. CDR3 coding DNA: TGCGCCAGCAGCCAAGAGGGGGGTAGCTCCTACAATGAGCAGTTCTTC. Translation gives CASSQEGGSSYNEQFF.

Note on this clone: A junction boundary mismatches the germline segment, possibly from a read error. The chain links TRBV5-1 to TRBJ1-4; D might be TRBD1 (5 bases). Germline CDR1 is SGHRS and CDR2 is YFSETQ. The CDR3 extends over 15 amino acids. CDR3 residues: CAGSPTRGTGEKLFF. The CDR3 nucleotides read TGCGCCGGCAGCCCGACGAGGGGTACGGGTGAAAAACTGTTTTTT.

The chain couples TRBV6-5 to TRBJ1-2, with TRBD1 matching over 10 bases. There are 16 residues in the CDR3. Germline V gene sequence: CDR1 MNHEY, CDR2 SVGAGI. The V and J ends lost 3 bases and 7 bases, in that order; junction bases with no gene match: 11. DNA of the CDR3: TGTGCCAGCAGTTATTCCTCGGACAGGGGGTATGCTGGCTACACCTTC. It translates to CASSYSSDRGYAGYTF.

The chain has TRBV30 and TRBJ1-2, with TRBD1 matching 9 bases. With V trimmed by 8 bases and J by 8 bases, 9 bases remained unmatched. The CDR3 loop spans 12 amino acids. CDR1 and CDR2 (germline): GTSNPN, SVGIG (reference sequence). The CDR3 coding sequence is TGTGCCGGCAACAGGGGGCAGTGGGGCTACACCTTC. Protein: CAGNRGQWGYTF.

This clone showed up just once. The chain has TRBV6-1 and TRBJ1-1; no reliable D call. Deletions cut 7 bases from V and 6 bases from J, with 18 bases between. The CDR3 has 14 residues. The germline gives CDR1 MNHNS, CDR2 SASEGT. In DNA form, the CDR3 reads TGTGCCAGCATCGGGAATAGGGTAGAGGCTGAAGCTTTCTTT. This encodes CASIGNRVEAEAFF.

The chain links TRBV5-4 to TRBJ2-7, with D perhaps TRBD1 (6 bases). The V end was cut by 4 bases, the J end by 4 bases, with 21 bases between. There are 16 residues in the CDR3. CDR1 SGHNT and CDR2 YYREEE come from the germline V gene (reference sequence). CDR3 residues: CASSPLRGQSRYEQYF. CDR3 in DNA: TGTGCCAGCAGCCCCCTCCGAGGACAGAGTAGATACGAGCAGTACTTC.

The rearrangement links TRBV7-3 to TRBJ1-2, with D perhaps TRBD1 (6 bases). Germline CDR1 and CDR2: SGHTA and FQGTGA. CDR3 size: 14 residues. Trimming removed 4 bases from V and 6 bases from J, with 15 bases in between. DNA of the CDR3: TGTGCCAGCAGCTCAGGGGTGAGATCGGATGGCTACACCTTC. Protein product: CASSSGVRSDGYTF.

The V call is TRBV5-6, the J call TRBJ2-3; D possibly matches TRBD1 or TRBD2 (5 bases each). Between the trimmed V and J ends, which lost 4 bases and 0 bases, there was a span of 18 bases. The germline gives CDR1 SGHDT, CDR2 YYEEEE. This CDR3 spans 17 amino acids. The CDR3 is CASSPGTERSSTDTQYF. The CDR3 bases are TGTGCCAGCAGCCCGGGGACGGAAAGATCTAGCACAGATACGCAGTATTTT. Filled out from reference TRBV5-6 and TRBJ2-3, the complete variable domain reads DAGVTQSPTHLIKTRGQQVTLRCSPKSGHDTVSWYQQALGQGPQFIFQYYEEEERQRGNFPDRFSGHQFPNYSSELNVNALLLGDSALYLCASSPGTERSSTDTQYFGPGTRLTVL.

Of note for this clone: The junction departs from the called germline gene at one end, perhaps through a read error. The genes are TRBV7-2 and TRBJ2-1; D could derive from TRBD1 or TRBD2 (6 bases each). This CDR3 has 15 residues. Germline V gene data show CDR1 as SGHTA and CDR2 as FQGNSA. CDR3 sequence (DNA): TGTGCCAGCAGCCTAGCTTCGGGGGCTCAGAATGAGCAGTTCTTC. Its translation is CASSLASGAQNEQFF.

This clone was observed at least ten times. The chain uses TRBV5-1 and TRBJ2-2; the D is unclear. The CDR3 runs to 16 residues. Trimming stripped 0 bases from V and 3 bases from J, with 12 bases between. CDR1 and CDR2 (germline): SGHRS, YFSETQ. CDR3 sequence: CASSLEGARDTGELFF. The CDR3 nucleotides read TGCGCCAGCAGCTTGGAGGGTGCAAGGGACACCGGGGAGCTGTTTTTT.

The V call is TRBV10-3, the J call TRBJ1-3; D remains unclear. This CDR3 comprises 14 residues. V lost 3 bases, J lost 0 bases, and 6 bases lay in between. CDR1 is ENHRY, CDR2 SYGVKD, per germline. The CDR3 sequence: CAISDESSGNTIYF. CDR3 DNA sequence: TGTGCCATCAGTGATGAGAGCTCTGGAAACACCATATATTTT.

In its sample, this clone was seen a few times. This chain uses TRBV19 with TRBJ2-7; D gene unclear. Germline V gene data show CDR1 as LNHDA and CDR2 as SQIVND (reference sequence). V lost 1 base and J 2 bases, leaving 15 bases between the germline ends. The CDR3 loop spans 16 amino acids. CDR3 residues: CASSIAGSTTTYEQYF. CDR3 nucleotide sequence: TGTGCCAGTAGTATAGCGGGCAGTACTACAACCTACGAGCAGTACTTC.

The gene calls are TRBV28 and TRBJ1-1; D might be TRBD1 (5 bases). V lost 6 bases to trimming and J lost 1 base, with 9 bases between them. Germline-derived CDR1 and CDR2 are MDHEN and SYDVKM. This CDR3 comprises 13 residues. The CDR3 is CASSKQGNTEAFF. The CDR3 DNA sequence: TGTGCCAGCAGCAAGCAGGGGAACACTGAAGCTTTCTTT.

The chain recombines TRBV19 with TRBJ1-5; D unclear. Per the germline V gene, CDR1 is LNHDA and CDR2 is SQIVND (reference sequence). The CDR3 loop spans 19 amino acids. The V gene lost 1 base and the J gene lost 0 bases, with 19 bases spanning the gap. The CDR3 bases are TGTGCCAGTAGTATAGGTATTCGGGCAGACCTACATAGCAATCAGCCCCAGCATTTT. Protein: CASSIGIRADLHSNQPQHF. The variable domain in full, with the rest retrieved from reference TRBV19 and TRBJ1-5, is DGGITQSPKYLFRKEGQNVTLSCEQNLNHDAMYWYRQDPGQGLRLIYYSQIVNDFQKGDIAEGYSVSREKKESFPLTVTSAQKNPTAFYLCASSIGIRADLHSNQPQHFGDGTRLSIL.

This chain uses TRBV5-6 with TRBJ1-6, with D uncertain. The CDR3 length is 16 residues. Between the trimmed V and J ends, which lost 3 bases and 0 bases, there was a span of 10 bases. CDR1 is SGHDT and CDR2 is YYEEEE in the germline V gene. In DNA, the CDR3 is TGTGCCAGCAGCTCCGGAGAGAGCTCCTATAATTCACCCCTCCACTTT. It translates to CASSSGESSYNSPLHF.

The V gene is TRBV27, the J gene TRBJ1-1; D is uncertain. The CDR3 covers 16 residues. The V end was cut by 5 bases, the J end by 0 bases, with 16 bases between. CDR1 MNHEY and CDR2 SMNVEV come from the germline V gene (reference sequence). CDR3 amino acids: CASSPLEGGMNTEAFF. The DNA for the CDR3 is TGTGCCAGCAGTCCGTTGGAGGGAGGCATGAACACTGAAGCTTTCTTT.

The chain joins TRBV7-6 to TRBJ2-7; 8 bases fit TRBD1. J gave up 2 bases and V 2 bases, and 8 bases lay outside the gene matches. This CDR3 comprises 16 residues. Per the germline V gene, CDR1 is SGHVS and CDR2 is FNYEAQ. CDR3 residues: CASSLLPRDRTYEQYF. DNA of the CDR3: TGTGCCAGCAGCTTACTGCCCCGGGACAGGACCTACGAGCAGTACTTC. The variable domain in full, with the rest retrieved from reference TRBV7-6 and TRBJ2-7, is GAGVSQSPRYKVTKRGQDVALRCDPISGHVSLYWYRQALGQGPEFLTYFNYEAQQDKSGLPNDRFSAERPEGSISTLTIQRTEQRDSAMYRCASSLLPRDRTYEQYFGPGTRLTVT.

V gene TRBV7-6 combines with J gene TRBJ1-1, with D unclear. From germline, CDR1 is SGHVS and CDR2 FNYEAQ. CDR3 length: 13 amino acids. V dropped 3 bases and J dropped 0 bases, with 5 bases sitting between them. The CDR3 is CASSFYLNTEAFF. CDR3 nucleotide sequence: TGTGCCAGCAGCTTCTACCTGAACACTGAAGCTTTCTTT.

The rearrangement links TRBV6-6 to TRBJ2-7; 7 nucleotides align to TRBD2. After removal of 2 bases from V and 1 base from J, the junction contained 2 bases not matched to a gene. The CDR3 contains 14 residues. Germline V lookup: CDR1 MNHNY, CDR2 SVGAGI (reference sequence). CDR3 loop: CASSYGGESYEQYF. Here the CDR3 DNA reads TGTGCCAGCAGTTACGGGGGGGAGTCCTACGAGCAGTACTTC.

This chain links TRBV7-9 with TRBJ2-3; D not certain. V dropped 4 bases and J dropped 2 bases, with 4 bases sitting between them. The CDR3 has 12 amino acids. In germline, CDR1 is SEHNR, CDR2 FQNEAQ (reference sequence). In DNA, the CDR3 is TGTGCCAGCAGCTCCCACACAGATACGCAGTATTTT. Encoded protein: CASSSHTDTQYF. Full variable domain (missing parts from reference TRBV7-9 and TRBJ2-3): DTGVSQNPRHKITKRGQNVTFRCDPISEHNRLYWYRQTLGQGPEFLTYFQNEAQLEKSRLLSDRFSAERPKGSFSTLEIQRTEQGDSAMYLCASSSHTDTQYFGPGTRLTVL.

The rearrangement joins TRBV15 to TRBJ2-5; 7 bases fit TRBD2. CDR1 and CDR2 (germline): LNHNV, YYDKDF (reference sequence). The CDR3 loop spans 16 amino acids. V was pared by 1 base and J by 0 bases, with 5 bases of the junction left unmatched. CDR3 loop: CATSRGPAGNQETQYF. The CDR3 coding sequence is TGTGCCACCAGCAGAGGTCCAGCGGGGAACCAAGAGACCCAGTACTTC.